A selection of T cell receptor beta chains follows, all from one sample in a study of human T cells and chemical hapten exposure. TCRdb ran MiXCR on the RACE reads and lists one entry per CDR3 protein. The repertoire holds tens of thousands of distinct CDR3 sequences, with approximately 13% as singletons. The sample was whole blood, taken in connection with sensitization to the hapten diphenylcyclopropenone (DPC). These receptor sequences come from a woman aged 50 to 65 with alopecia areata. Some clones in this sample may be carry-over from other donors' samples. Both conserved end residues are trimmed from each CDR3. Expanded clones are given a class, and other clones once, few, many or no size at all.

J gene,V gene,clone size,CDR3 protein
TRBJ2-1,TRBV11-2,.,ASRPTSGRVNEQF
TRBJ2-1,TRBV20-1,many,SARGREGYNEQF
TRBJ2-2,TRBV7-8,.,ASRLAGTGELF
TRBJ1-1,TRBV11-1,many,ASSLTRNTEAF
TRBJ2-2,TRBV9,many,ASSVGSVNTGELF
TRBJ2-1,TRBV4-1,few,ASSQDRAGGNNEQF
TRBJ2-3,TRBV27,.,ASSYPSGTSGSSSTDTQY
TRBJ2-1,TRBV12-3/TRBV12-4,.,ASSLGLQNNEQF
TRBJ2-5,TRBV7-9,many,ASSSSGSGGETQY
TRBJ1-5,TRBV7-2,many,ASSLSTGQPQH
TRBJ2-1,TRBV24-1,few,ATSDSQLAGSSQF
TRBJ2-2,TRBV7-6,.,ASSFLAYSTGELF
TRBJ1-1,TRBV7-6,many,ASSSNSNTEAF
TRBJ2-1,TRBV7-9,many,ASSPRASGRHEQF
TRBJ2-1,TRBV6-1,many,ALEKGRLSSYNEQF
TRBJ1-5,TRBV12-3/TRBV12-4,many,ASSLTGGITQPQH
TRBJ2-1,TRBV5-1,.,ASSLNYNEQF
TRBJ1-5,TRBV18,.,ASSPNSVGGNQPQH
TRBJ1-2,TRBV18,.,ASSPGGDGYT
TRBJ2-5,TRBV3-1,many,ASSGYQETQY
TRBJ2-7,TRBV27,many,ASSLLTGTATEQY
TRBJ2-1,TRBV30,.,AWSLSLAGGGEQF
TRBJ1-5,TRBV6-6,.,ASSYSFGQGGQPQH
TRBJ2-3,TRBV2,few,ASKRLTDTQY
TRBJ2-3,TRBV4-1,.,AGSQGVFSTDTQY
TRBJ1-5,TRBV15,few,ATSRDATNQPQH
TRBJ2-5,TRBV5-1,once,ASSLGQGETQY
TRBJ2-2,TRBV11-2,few,ASSLRGGDTGELF
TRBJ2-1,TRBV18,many,ASSTGTTAGNEQF
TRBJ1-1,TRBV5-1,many,ASSTHPEYTEAF
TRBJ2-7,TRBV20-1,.,SAPTSLSYEQY
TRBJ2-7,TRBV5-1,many,ASSLAPGAYEQY
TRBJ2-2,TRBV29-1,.,SVAGGAGTGELF
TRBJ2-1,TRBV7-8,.,ASSPHRVSNEQF
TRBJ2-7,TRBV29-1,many,SVVGVSYEQY
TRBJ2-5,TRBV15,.,ATSRPGETQY
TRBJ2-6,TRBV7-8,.,ASSLDGANVLT
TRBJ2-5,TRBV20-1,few,SARVPPAAQETQY
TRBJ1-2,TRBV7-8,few,ACSLTGSYGYT
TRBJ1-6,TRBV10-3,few,ATRTGTDNSPLH
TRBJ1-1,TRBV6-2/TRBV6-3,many,ASIVTRGSEAF
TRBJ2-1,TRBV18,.,ASSPPSAGTGGEQF
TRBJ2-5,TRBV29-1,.,SVERTGGQETQY
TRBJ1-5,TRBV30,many,AWSASGHSNQPQH
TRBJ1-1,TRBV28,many,ASSPRSSKTEAF
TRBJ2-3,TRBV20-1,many,SAARTLITDTQY
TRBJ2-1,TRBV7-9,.,ASSRGLALANEQF
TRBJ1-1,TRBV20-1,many,SARDLGTGVNTEAF
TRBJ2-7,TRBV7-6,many,ASSLSGESYEQY
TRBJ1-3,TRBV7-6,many,ASSRDSLSGNTIY
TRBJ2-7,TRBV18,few,ASSPLAHQYYEQY
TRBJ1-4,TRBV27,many,ASSFYRGAEKLF